The entry below describes one TCR beta chain. What it binds is unknown. Treatment specified: oral pan-JAK inhibitor, 5-10 mg twice daily. After removal of 4 bases from V and 7 bases from J, the junction contained 7 bases not matched to a gene. Germline V lookup: CDR1 MGHRA, CDR2 YSYEKL. The CDR3 is 13 residues long. The source of the sample is a study of CD8+ T cells in alopecia areata. Findings and limits, study-wide: Many expanded lesional clones persisted during tofacitinib (in both scalp and blood). In lesional scalp, particularly from alopecia totalis/universalis, clonality was higher than in normal scalp. Within the top 100, expanded CD8+ clones significantly decreased with tofacitinib, as did scalp clonality.

TCR sequencing used cDNA made by reverse transcription of extracted RNA. Profiling relied on immunoSEQ multiplex PCR, and the TCRdb table lists in-frame clones only, not all of them. The table has some 95,000 clones, around 47% seen once. The source material was CD8+ T cells sorted from blood, sampled at week 24, from a patient treated with tofacitinib. The receptor was isolated from a human donor with alopecia areata. The chain links TRBV4-1 to TRBJ2-7; 7 bases are shared with TRBD2. CDR3 protein: CASSPLSGTEQYF. In DNA form, the CDR3 reads TGCGCCAGCAGCCCCTTGAGCGGGACTGAGCAGTACTTC.